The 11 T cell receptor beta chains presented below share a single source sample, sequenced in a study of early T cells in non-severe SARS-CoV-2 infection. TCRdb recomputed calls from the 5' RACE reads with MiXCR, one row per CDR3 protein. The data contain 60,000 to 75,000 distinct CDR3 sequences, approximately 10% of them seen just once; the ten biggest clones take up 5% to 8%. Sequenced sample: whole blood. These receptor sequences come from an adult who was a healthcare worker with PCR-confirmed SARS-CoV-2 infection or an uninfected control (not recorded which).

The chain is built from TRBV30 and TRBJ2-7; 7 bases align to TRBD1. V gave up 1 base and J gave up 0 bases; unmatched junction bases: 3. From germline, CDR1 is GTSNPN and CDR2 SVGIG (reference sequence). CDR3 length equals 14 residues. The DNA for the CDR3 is TGTGCCTGGAGTGAGGGGGCACTCTCCTACGAGCAGTACTTC. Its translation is CAWSEGALSYEQYF.

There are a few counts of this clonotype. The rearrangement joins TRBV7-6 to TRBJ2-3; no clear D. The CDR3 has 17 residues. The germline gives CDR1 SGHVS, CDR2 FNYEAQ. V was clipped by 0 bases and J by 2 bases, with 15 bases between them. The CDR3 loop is CASSLALRRDHTDTQYF. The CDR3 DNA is TGTGCCAGCAGCTTAGCGCTTAGGAGAGATCACACAGATACGCAGTATTTT.

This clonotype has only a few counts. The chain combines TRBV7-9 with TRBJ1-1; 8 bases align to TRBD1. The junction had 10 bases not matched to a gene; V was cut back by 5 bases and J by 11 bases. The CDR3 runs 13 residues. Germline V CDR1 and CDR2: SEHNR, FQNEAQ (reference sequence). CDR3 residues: CASSPGTGPGAFF. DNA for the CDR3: TGTGCCAGCAGCCCCGGGACAGGCCCTGGGGCTTTCTTT.

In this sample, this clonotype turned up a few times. Here the CDR3 reads CASCPSGDNSGELFF. CDR3 in DNA: TGTGCCAGCTGTCCTTCTGGAGACAATTCCGGGGAGCTGTTTTTT. The J gene is TRBJ2-2, the V gene TRBV7-9; D ambiguous. CDR3 length: 15 amino acids. Germline V gives CDR1 SEHNR, CDR2 FQNEAQ (reference sequence). V lost 8 bases and J 6 bases, leaving 19 bases between the germline ends.

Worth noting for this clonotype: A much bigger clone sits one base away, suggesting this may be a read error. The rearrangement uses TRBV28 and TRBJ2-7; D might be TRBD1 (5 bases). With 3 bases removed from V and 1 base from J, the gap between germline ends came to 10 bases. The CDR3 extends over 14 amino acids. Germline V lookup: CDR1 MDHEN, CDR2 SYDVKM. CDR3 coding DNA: TGTGCCAGCAGTTTGAGCGCAGGGTCCTACGAGCAGTACTTC. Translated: CASSLSAGSYEQYF.

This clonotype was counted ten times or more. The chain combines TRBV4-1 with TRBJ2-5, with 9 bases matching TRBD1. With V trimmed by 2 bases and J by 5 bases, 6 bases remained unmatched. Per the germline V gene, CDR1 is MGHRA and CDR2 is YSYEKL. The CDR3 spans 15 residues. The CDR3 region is CASSQLQGAWETQYF. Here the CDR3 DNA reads TGCGCCAGCAGCCAATTACAGGGGGCATGGGAGACCCAGTACTTC.

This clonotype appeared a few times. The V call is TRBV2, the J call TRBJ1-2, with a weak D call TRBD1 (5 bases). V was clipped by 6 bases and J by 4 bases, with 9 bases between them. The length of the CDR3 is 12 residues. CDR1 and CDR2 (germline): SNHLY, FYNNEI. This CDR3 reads CASRDTGYGYTF. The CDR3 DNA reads TGTGCCAGCAGGGACACAGGCTATGGCTACACCTTC.

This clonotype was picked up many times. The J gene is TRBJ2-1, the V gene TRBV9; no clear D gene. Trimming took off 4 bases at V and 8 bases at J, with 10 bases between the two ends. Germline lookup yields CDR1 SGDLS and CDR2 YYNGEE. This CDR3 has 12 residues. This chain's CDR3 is CASSPRLDEQFF. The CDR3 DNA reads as TGTGCCAGCAGCCCCCGACTGGATGAGCAGTTCTTC.

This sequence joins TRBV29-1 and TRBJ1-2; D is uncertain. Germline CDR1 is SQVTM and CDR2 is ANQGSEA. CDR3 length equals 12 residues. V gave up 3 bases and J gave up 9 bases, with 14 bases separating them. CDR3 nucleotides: TGCAGCGTTGAGATGACCGACCAGAGCTACACCTTC. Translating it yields CSVEMTDQSYTF.

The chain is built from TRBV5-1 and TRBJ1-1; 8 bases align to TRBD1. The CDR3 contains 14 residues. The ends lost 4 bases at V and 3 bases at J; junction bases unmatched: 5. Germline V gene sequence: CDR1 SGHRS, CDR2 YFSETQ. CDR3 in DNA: TGCGCCAGCAGCATGGACAGGGTGGACACTGAAGCTTTCTTT. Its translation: CASSMDRVDTEAFF.

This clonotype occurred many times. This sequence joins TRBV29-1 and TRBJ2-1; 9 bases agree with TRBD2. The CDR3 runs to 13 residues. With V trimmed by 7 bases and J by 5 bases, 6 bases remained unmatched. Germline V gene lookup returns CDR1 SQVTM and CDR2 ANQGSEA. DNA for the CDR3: TGCAGCGGCCCGGGACTAGCCAACAATGAGCAGTTCTTC. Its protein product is CSGPGLANNEQFF.